A single sample is the source of the 24 T cell receptor beta chains below, sequenced in a study of identical twins. TCRdb re-derived calls from the 5' RACE reads in MiXCR, one entry per CDR3 protein. The repertoire has hundreds of thousands of distinct CDR3 sequences, 20% to 25% of them found once; the top ten carry approximately 2.9%. These records were also assigned to another study, of T cells expressing NK-cell markers.

The material sequenced was CD4+ T cells sorted from blood. The source is a woman between 18 and 30 years old in good health.

This clonotype was seen a handful of times. The V call is TRBV9, the J call TRBJ2-2; D might be TRBD2 (7 bases). Germline-derived CDR1 and CDR2 are SGDLS and YYNGEE. The CDR3 loop spans 16 amino acids. The germline V and J ends were trimmed by 9 bases and 3 bases, with 21 bases remaining between them. The CDR3 protein is CATRKGGGADTGELFF. The CDR3 bases are TGTGCCACCAGAAAGGGGGGGGGCGCCGACACCGGGGAGCTGTTTTTT.

The genes are TRBV12-3 or TRBV12-4 and TRBJ2-1; TRBD2 matches 7 bases. V was clipped by 1 base and J by 0 bases; unmatched bases: 3. This CDR3 spans 16 amino acids. CDR3 amino acids: CASSLVWGGSYNEQFF. In DNA form, the CDR3 reads TGTGCCAGCAGTTTAGTTTGGGGGGGCTCCTACAATGAGCAGTTCTTC.

This clonotype was observed a handful of times. In nucleotides, the CDR3 is TGTGCCAGCAGTTTAGCCGGGCTCGGAGACACTGAAGCTTTCTTT. Protein sequence: CASSLAGLGDTEAFF. The J gene is TRBJ1-1, the V gene TRBV12-3 or TRBV12-4; no firm D call. Trimming left V 0 bases short and J 3 bases short, with 11 bases between. This CDR3 is 15 amino acids long.

This chain connects TRBV5-1 to TRBJ2-3; 10 bases are shared with TRBD2. Trimming cost V 0 bases and J 5 bases; bases outside gene matches: 3. The length of the CDR3 is 15 residues. From germline, CDR1 is SGHRS and CDR2 YFSETQ. CDR3 in amino acids: CASSLGLAGEDTQYF. The CDR3 DNA reads TGCGCCAGCAGCTTGGGGCTAGCGGGAGAAGATACGCAGTATTTT.

The chain combines TRBV11-1 with TRBJ2-1; 11 nucleotides align to TRBD2. Germline CDR1 is SGHAT and CDR2 is FQDESV (reference sequence). The CDR3 extends over 18 amino acids. With V trimmed by 1 base and J by 0 bases, 5 bases remained unmatched. For the CDR3, the DNA is TGTGCCAGCAGCTTAGGGCTAGCGGGGGGCGGCTCCTACAATGAGCAGTTCTTC. Its protein product is CASSLGLAGGGSYNEQFF. The full variable domain, rest sourced from reference TRBV11-1 and TRBJ2-1, is EAEVAQSPRYKITEKSQAVAFWCDPISGHATLYWYRQILGQGPELLVQFQDESVVDDSQLPKDRFSAERLKGVDSTLKIQPAELGDSAMYLCASSLGLAGGGSYNEQFFGPGTRLTVL.

This clonotype was detected only once. The chain uses TRBV14 and TRBJ2-1; D remains unclear. Trimming took off 6 bases at V and 10 bases at J, with 10 bases between the two ends. This CDR3 comprises 11 residues. The germline gives CDR1 SGHDN, CDR2 FVKESK. CDR3 protein: CASRAGTEQFF. The CDR3 DNA sequence: TGTGCCAGCAGGGCCGGCACCGAGCAGTTCTTC.

This clonotype was seen more than once but under ten times. This rearrangement joins TRBV3-1 to TRBJ2-3, with D possibly matching TRBD2 (5 bases). The CDR3 has 13 residues. The V end lost 4 bases, the J end lost 10 bases, and 15 bases lay between the germline ends. Per germline, CDR1 LGHDT and CDR2 YNNKEL (reference sequence). Here the CDR3 DNA reads TGTGCCAGCAGCCCAGACACTAGGATGGCGCAGTATTTT. Translating it yields CASSPDTRMAQYF.

V usage is TRBV6-5 and J usage is TRBJ1-4; D is ambiguous. The CDR3 is 14 amino acids. V was trimmed by 2 bases and J by 7 bases, leaving 11 bases between them. Germline loops: CDR1 MNHEY, CDR2 SVGAGI. The CDR3 here is CASSYGHVSEKLFF. Written as DNA, the CDR3 is TGTGCCAGCAGTTACGGCCACGTCAGTGAAAAACTGTTTTTT.

V gene TRBV5-1 combines with J gene TRBJ2-1; no firm D call. Per germline, CDR1 SGHRS and CDR2 YFSETQ. The CDR3 has 12 residues. V was clipped by 4 bases and J by 9 bases, with 11 bases between them. Written as DNA, the CDR3 is TGCGCCAGCAGCCTCGGATCTCTTGAGCAGTTCTTC. Translated: CASSLGSLEQFF.

Only a few counts were recorded for this clonotype. This rearrangement joins TRBV10-3 to TRBJ1-5; D is possibly TRBD1 (5 bases). Germline V CDR1 and CDR2: ENHRY, SYGVKD. The CDR3 contains 14 residues. The V end was cut by 6 bases, the J end by 6 bases, with 15 bases between. This chain's CDR3 is CAISPWGLSQPQHF. DNA of the CDR3: TGTGCCATCAGCCCTTGGGGGTTGAGTCAGCCCCAGCATTTT.

In its sample, this clonotype was seen a few times. V gene TRBV25-1 combines with J gene TRBJ2-3, with TRBD1 matching 7 bases. With V trimmed by 5 bases and J by 3 bases, 8 bases remained unmatched. This CDR3 region has 15 residues. The V gene's germline CDR1 is MGHDK and CDR2 SYGVNS. The CDR3 protein is CASSTRGRGTDTQYF. The CDR3 DNA is TGTGCCAGCAGTACCAGGGGGAGAGGGACAGATACGCAGTATTTT.

This clonotype was seen a handful of times. The V and J genes are TRBV5-4 and TRBJ2-2, with 7 bases matching TRBD1. The germline V gene encodes CDR1 SGHNT and CDR2 YYREEE (reference sequence). The ends lost 4 bases at V and 0 bases at J; junction bases unmatched: 3. This CDR3 spans 15 amino acids. The CDR3 DNA sequence: TGTGCCAGCAGCCGACAGGGCTCGAACACCGGGGAGCTGTTTTTT. This sequence encodes CASSRQGSNTGELFF.

This clonotype has only a few counts. This chain joins TRBV9 and TRBJ1-4; D is unclear. The CDR3 contains 14 residues. Between the trimmed V and J ends, which lost 3 bases and 1 base, there was a span of 7 bases. Germline assignment: CDR1 SGDLS and CDR2 YYNGEE. CDR3 DNA sequence: TGTGCCAGCAGCGCGGCAGGAACTAATGAAAAACTGTTTTTT. This encodes CASSAAGTNEKLFF. Looking up the rest from reference TRBV9 and TRBJ1-4 gives the full variable domain: DSGVTQTPKHLITATGQRVTLRCSPRSGDLSVYWYQQSLDQGLQFLIQYYNGEERAKGNILERFSAQQFPDLHSELNLSSLELGDSALYFCASSAAGTNEKLFFGSGTQLSVL.

This clonotype was recorded a few times. The chain employs TRBV5-1 and TRBJ2-2; 12 nucleotides align to TRBD2. Germline trimming cut 7 bases from V and 7 bases from J; bases unmatched to any gene: 8. CDR1 is SGHRS, CDR2 YFSETQ, per germline. CDR3 size: 15 residues. CDR3: CASSSGRADIGELFF. The CDR3 DNA reads as TGCGCCAGCTCTAGCGGGAGGGCCGATATCGGGGAGCTGTTTTTT.

This clonotype occurred many times. This chain joins TRBV5-1 and TRBJ2-2; D remains ambiguous. The germline V and J ends were trimmed by 2 bases and 0 bases, with 11 bases remaining between them. Per germline, CDR1 SGHRS and CDR2 YFSETQ. CDR3 length equals 16 residues. The chain's CDR3 is CASSLLTVANTGELFF. The CDR3 nucleotides read TGCGCCAGCAGCTTACTAACAGTAGCGAACACCGGGGAGCTGTTTTTT.

This sequence joins TRBV7-9 and TRBJ1-1, with 8 positions matching TRBD1. Germline V CDR1 and CDR2: SEHNR, FQNEAQ (reference sequence). There are 14 residues in the CDR3. The V gene end was trimmed by 4 bases and the J gene end by 5 bases; junction bases not matched to a gene: 6. The CDR3: CASSSRDRRTEAFF. The CDR3 DNA reads TGTGCCAGCAGCTCTCGGGACAGGAGAACTGAAGCTTTCTTT.

This clonotype was seen more than once but under ten times. J is TRBJ2-3 and V is TRBV6-2 or TRBV6-3; D unresolved. Trimming took off 2 bases at V and 6 bases at J, with 6 bases between the two ends. Germline-derived CDR1 and CDR2 are MNHEY and SVGEGT. The CDR3 length is 12 residues. For the CDR3, the DNA is TGTGCCAGCAGTTACAGGGTTGATACGCAGTATTTT. As protein: CASSYRVDTQYF.

This clonotype was detected only a few times. The chain combines TRBV20-1 with TRBJ2-4; no firm D call. CDR1 is DFQATT and CDR2 is SNEGSKA in the germline V gene (reference sequence). V lost 6 bases, J lost 0 bases, and 9 bases lay in between. This CDR3 is 13 amino acids long. DNA for the CDR3: TGCAGTGCCGCCGTGGTAGCCAAAAACATTCAGTACTTC. Amino acids: CSAAVVAKNIQYF.

This clonotype has just a few counts. The rearrangement joins TRBV10-3 to TRBJ2-6; D is unclear. Trimming removed 7 bases at V and 3 bases at J, with 10 bases between. In germline, CDR1 is ENHRY, CDR2 SYGVKD. This CDR3 has 14 residues. CDR3 DNA: TGTGCCATCAAGTCCGAGCTTGGGGCCAACGTCCTGACTTTC. Its protein product is CAIKSELGANVLTF.

The chain is built from TRBV24-1 and TRBJ2-3; D is possibly TRBD2 (6 bases). The V end lost 6 bases, the J end lost 1 base, and 10 bases lay between the germline ends. CDR1 and CDR2 (germline): KGHDR, SFDVKD. This CDR3 is built from 14 residues. This CDR3 reads CATSLTGGTDTQYF. CDR3 DNA sequence: TGTGCCACCAGTTTAACGGGAGGCACAGATACGCAGTATTTT.

There are a few counts of this clonotype. V gene TRBV7-9 combines with J gene TRBJ2-1, with D hard to call. The CDR3 spans 12 residues. Trimming stripped 4 bases from V and 10 bases from J, with 11 bases between. The germline gives CDR1 SEHNR, CDR2 FQNEAQ (reference sequence). The CDR3 bases are TGTGCCAGCAGCTCCTCCCTAGGGGAGCAGTTCTTC. Its protein is CASSSSLGEQFF. The variable domain in full, completed from reference TRBV7-9 and TRBJ2-1, reads DTGVSQNPRHKITKRGQNVTFRCDPISEHNRLYWYRQTLGQGPEFLTYFQNEAQLEKSRLLSDRFSAERPKGSFSTLEIQRTEQGDSAMYLCASSSSLGEQFFGPGTRLTVL.

In its sample, this clonotype was seen a few times. The chain joins TRBV11-2 to TRBJ2-1; 12 positions agree with TRBD2. Germline assignment: CDR1 SGHAT and CDR2 FQNNGV. The CDR3 has 20 amino acids. V was clipped by 2 bases and J by 7 bases; unmatched bases: 18. The CDR3 nucleotides read TGTGCCAGCAGCTTAAGGCCGAGGCTAGCGGGAGGGCCGAGGAGAAATGAGCAGTTCTTC. Amino acids: CASSLRPRLAGGPRRNEQFF.

Only a few counts were recorded for this clonotype. In DNA form, the CDR3 reads TGCAGTGCTTACTTCAACAATGAGCAGTTCTTC. Protein product: CSAYFNNEQFF. The rearrangement joins TRBV20-1 to TRBJ2-1; D not certain. Trimming removed 5 bases from V and 5 bases from J, with 7 bases in between. The CDR3 extends over 11 amino acids. Germline values: CDR1 DFQATT, CDR2 SNEGSKA (reference sequence).

This clonotype was observed a handful of times. This rearrangement joins TRBV5-1 to TRBJ1-3, with TRBD1 as a possible D gene (5 bases). Trimming cost V 2 bases and J 5 bases, with 14 bases left between them. Germline CDR1 and CDR2: SGHRS and YFSETQ. The CDR3 is made up of 15 amino acids. CDR3 amino acids: CASSFAPGTRNTIYF. CDR3 DNA: TGCGCCAGCAGCTTTGCTCCAGGGACCAGAAACACCATATATTTT.